This T cell receptor (beta chain) was sequenced for a study of blood T cell repertoires in COVID-19. Study background: Whether acute or convalescent, the COVID-19 samples came from the United States, Italy and Spain.

It was during active infection that Seattle patients were enrolled and then longitudinally followed. The CDR3 loop spans 17 amino acids. The germline V gene has CDR1 SGHRS and CDR2 YFSETQ. The trim removed 1 base at V and 0 bases at J, leaving 8 bases unmatched. Methods used by the authors: By means of reference gene primer amplification, nucleated cell counts were estimated. Profiled with immunoSEQ multiplex PCR; TCRdb holds only in-frame clones, not every one. The V and J calls and the clone size are those of that table, but D and trimming were determined from the DNA. This table holds 270,000 or so clones, under 90% found once.

This clonotype originated in a woman aged 30 to 39 with COVID-19, enrolled during active disease. Sequencing input: peripheral blood. The chain employs TRBV5-1 and TRBJ1-1; 8 bases line up with TRBD1. CDR3 sequence (DNA): TGCGCCAGCAGCTTGAGCCAGGGGGCCGGTGTGAACACTGAAGCTTTCTTT. Translation: CASSLSQGAGVNTEAFF. The entire variable domain, with the rest obtained from reference TRBV5-1 and TRBJ1-1, is as follows: KAGVTQTPRYLIKTRGQQVTLSCSPISGHRSVSWYQQTPGQGLQFLFEYFSETQRNKGNFPGRFSGRQFSNSRSEMNVSTLELGDSALYLCASSLSQGAGVNTEAFFGQGTRLTVV.